This entry features one T cell receptor (beta chain) sequence. Its specificity is unknown. A much larger clone is a single base away; this may be a read error. Diagnostic assessment was based on clinical symptoms, serum thyroxine and TRAb, thyroid ultrasound and orbital computed tomography. The germline gives CDR1 ENHRY, CDR2 SYGVKD. The CDR3 loop spans 15 amino acids. The sample originates from a study of T cells in Graves' hyperthyroidism and ophthalmopathy. RNA transcripts gave rise to amplified TCR beta CDR3 regions. First-round RT-PCR targeting the TCR CDR3 was performed with the HTBI primer set. TCRdb passed the multiplex PCR reads through MiXCR, listing each CDR3 protein once. The table lists 600,000 to 700,000 distinct CDR3 sequences, roughly 46% of them singletons, with less than 8.5% in the top ten. Study-wide results and limits: Expanded thyroid clonotypes (above 0.001) were mostly also found in blood.

Sequenced: peripheral blood or thyroid tissue (not recorded which). The J gene is TRBJ1-1, the V gene TRBV10-3, with a tentative D call TRBD1 (6 bases). This sequence was found in an adult man with Graves' disease, either hyperthyroidism or ophthalmopathy (not recorded which). This CDR3 is CATSRGAGLNTEAFF. The DNA for the CDR3 is TGTGCCACCAGTCGGGGGGCAGGCCTGAACACTGAAGCTTTCTTT.